This T cell receptor beta chain came from a study of CD8 T cells in ankylosing spondylitis. Study findings and constraints: Significant enrichment of disease-linked clones was reportedly seen in matched ankylosing spondylitis synovial fluid. Made up of under 10 highly homologous variants, a TCR beta motif appeared characteristic of ankylosing spondylitis blood. CD8+ disease-linked clones were present at relatively low frequencies in blood.

This clonotype occurred many times. Its antigen is as yet unknown. Trimming shortened V by 2 bases and J by 0 bases, and 19 bases separated the two germline ends. CDR1 and CDR2 (germline): SNHLY, FYNNEI. CDR3 length equals 18 residues. By quantitative 5'-RACE with molecular barcodes, the TCR beta libraries were made. TCRdb reanalysed the 5' RACE reads using MiXCR and keeps one entry per CDR3 protein. The data hold 250,000 to 350,000 distinct CDR3 sequences, with around 19% observed a single time. The genes are TRBV2 and TRBJ1-1; TRBD1 is a possible D gene (6 bases). The sequence was collected from a male donor with ankylosing spondylitis or in good health (not recorded which). Sequences were obtained from blood, either unsorted or a sorted T cell fraction (not recorded which). CDR3 bases: TGTGCCAGCAGTGAAACTCGTATGGGACACACCATGAACACTGAAGCTTTCTTT. Translation gives CASSETRMGHTMNTEAFF.